This record concerns one T cell receptor (beta chain) sequence. Its specificity is unknown. This CDR3 is built from 15 residues. V was clipped by 6 bases and J by 5 bases; unmatched bases: 12. In germline, CDR1 is MGHDK, CDR2 SYGVNS. This entry belongs to a study of shared clonotypes between healthy human individuals. Study as a whole: Each donor contributed plates that comprised three CD4 naive, three CD4 memory, two CD8 naive and one CD8 memory.

Deep-level running was used for the assay. In the authors' methods: As immunoSEQ supplied junction-only sequences (without quality scores), filtering differed. Clones were sequenced by immunoSEQ multiplex PCR, and TCRdb holds only the in-frame ones, with some missing. That table gives V, J and clone size, and the DNA gave D and trimming. The sample holds about 1.5 million clones, 95% to 99% seen once. Broader study findings: The authors sampled blood alone, and tissue repertoires likely differ.

The origin of this receptor is a man aged 25 to 45 in good health. The chain uses TRBV25-1 and TRBJ2-5, with 7 nucleotides matching TRBD1. The specimen was naive CD4+ T cells sorted from blood. Subset in this sample: CD45RA+ positively selected. The CDR3 bases are TGTGCCAGCAGCCAGACATTAATCAGGGGGGAGACCCAGTACTTC. This codes for CASSQTLIRGETQYF.